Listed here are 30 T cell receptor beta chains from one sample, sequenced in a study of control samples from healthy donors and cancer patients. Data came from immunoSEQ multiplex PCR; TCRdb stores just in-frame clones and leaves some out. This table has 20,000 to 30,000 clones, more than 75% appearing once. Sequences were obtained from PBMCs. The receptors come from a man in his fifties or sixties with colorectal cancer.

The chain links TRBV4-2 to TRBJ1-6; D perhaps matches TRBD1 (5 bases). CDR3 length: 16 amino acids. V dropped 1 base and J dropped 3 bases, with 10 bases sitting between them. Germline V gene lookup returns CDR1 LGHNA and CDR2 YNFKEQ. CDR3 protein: CASSQVARVYNSPLHF. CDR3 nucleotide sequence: TGTGCCAGCAGCCAAGTAGCCAGGGTCTATAATTCACCCCTCCACTTT.

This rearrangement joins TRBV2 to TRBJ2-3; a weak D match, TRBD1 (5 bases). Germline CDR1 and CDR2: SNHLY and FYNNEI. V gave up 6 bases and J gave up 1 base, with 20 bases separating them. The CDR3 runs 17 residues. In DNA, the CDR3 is TGTGCCAGCAGGGACATTATTTCCCTATTTCGCACAGATACGCAGTATTTT. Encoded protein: CASRDIISLFRTDTQYF. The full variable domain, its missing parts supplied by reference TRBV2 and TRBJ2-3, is EPEVTQTPSHQVTQMGQEVILRCVPISNHLYFYWYRQILGQKVEFLVSFYNNEISEKSEIFDDQFSVERPDGSNFTLKIRSTKLEDSAMYFCASRDIISLFRTDTQYFGPGTRLTVL.

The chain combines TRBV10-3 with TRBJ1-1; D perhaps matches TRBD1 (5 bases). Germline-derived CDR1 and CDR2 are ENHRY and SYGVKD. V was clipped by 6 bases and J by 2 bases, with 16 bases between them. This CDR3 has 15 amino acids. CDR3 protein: CAISRGWGDNTEAFF. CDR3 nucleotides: TGTGCCATCAGCCGGGGTTGGGGGGACAACACTGAAGCTTTCTTT.

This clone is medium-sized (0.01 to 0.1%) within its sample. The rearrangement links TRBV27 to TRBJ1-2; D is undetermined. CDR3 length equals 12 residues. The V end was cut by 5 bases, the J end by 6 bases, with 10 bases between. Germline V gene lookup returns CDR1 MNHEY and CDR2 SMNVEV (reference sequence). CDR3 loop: CASSTPPDGYTF. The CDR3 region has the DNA TGTGCCAGCAGTACACCACCTGATGGCTACACCTTC.

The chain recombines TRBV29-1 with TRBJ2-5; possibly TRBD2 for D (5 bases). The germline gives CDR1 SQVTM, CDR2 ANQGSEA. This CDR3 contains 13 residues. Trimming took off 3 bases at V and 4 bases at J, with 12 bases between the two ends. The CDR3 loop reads CSVEGPGGETQYF. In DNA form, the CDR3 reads TGCAGCGTTGAGGGCCCAGGAGGAGAGACCCAGTACTTC.

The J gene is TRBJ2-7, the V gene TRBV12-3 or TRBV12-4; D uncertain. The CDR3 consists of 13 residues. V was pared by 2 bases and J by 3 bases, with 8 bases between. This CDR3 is CASSLNSIYEQYF. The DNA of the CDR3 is TGTGCCAGCAGTTTAAACAGCATCTACGAGCAGTACTTC.

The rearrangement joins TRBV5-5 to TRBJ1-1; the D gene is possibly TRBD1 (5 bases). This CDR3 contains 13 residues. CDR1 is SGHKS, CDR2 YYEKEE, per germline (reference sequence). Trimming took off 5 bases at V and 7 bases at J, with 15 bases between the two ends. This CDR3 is CASSLRDSIEAFF. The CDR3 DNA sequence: TGTGCCAGCAGTTTACGGGACTCGATTGAAGCTTTCTTT.

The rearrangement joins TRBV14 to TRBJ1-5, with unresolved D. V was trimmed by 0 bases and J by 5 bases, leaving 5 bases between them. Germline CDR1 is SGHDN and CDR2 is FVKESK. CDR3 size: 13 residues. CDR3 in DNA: TGTGCCAGCAGCCAAGAAAGGGATCAGCCCCAGCATTTT. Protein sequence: CASSQERDQPQHF.

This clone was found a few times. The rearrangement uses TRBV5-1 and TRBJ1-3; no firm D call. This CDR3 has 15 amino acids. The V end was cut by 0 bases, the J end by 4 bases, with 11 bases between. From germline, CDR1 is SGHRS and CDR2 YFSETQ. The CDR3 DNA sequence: TGCGCCAGCAGCTTGGATTGGGGTTCGGGAAACACCATATATTTT. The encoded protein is CASSLDWGSGNTIYF.

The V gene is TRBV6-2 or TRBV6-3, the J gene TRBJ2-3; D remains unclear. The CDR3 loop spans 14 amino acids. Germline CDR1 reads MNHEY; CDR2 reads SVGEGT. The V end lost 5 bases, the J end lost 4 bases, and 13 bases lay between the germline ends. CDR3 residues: CASSTRTTADTQYF. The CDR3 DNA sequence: TGTGCCAGCAGTACCCGGACCACGGCAGATACGCAGTATTTT.

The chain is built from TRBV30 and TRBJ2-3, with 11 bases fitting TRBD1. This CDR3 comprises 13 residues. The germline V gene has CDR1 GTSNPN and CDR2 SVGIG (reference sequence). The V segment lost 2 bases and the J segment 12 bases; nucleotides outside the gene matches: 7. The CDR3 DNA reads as TGTGCCTGGAGTTGGGGACAGGGGGGGGTCCAGTATTTT. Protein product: CAWSWGQGGVQYF.

CDR3 in DNA: TGCGCCAGCAGCTTGAACGGGAGGGAAATCACAGATACGCAGTATTTT. Protein product: CASSLNGREITDTQYF. V is TRBV5-1 and J is TRBJ2-3; 8 bases agree with TRBD2. The junction had 6 bases not matched to a gene; V was cut back by 1 base and J by 2 bases. This CDR3 spans 16 amino acids. Germline V CDR1 and CDR2: SGHRS, YFSETQ.

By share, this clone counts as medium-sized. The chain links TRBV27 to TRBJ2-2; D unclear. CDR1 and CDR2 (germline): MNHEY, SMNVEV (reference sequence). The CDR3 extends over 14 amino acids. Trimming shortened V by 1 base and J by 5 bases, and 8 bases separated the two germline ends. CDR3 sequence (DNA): TGTGCCAGCAGTTTATATTTGGGGACCGGGGAGCTGTTTTTT. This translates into CASSLYLGTGELFF.

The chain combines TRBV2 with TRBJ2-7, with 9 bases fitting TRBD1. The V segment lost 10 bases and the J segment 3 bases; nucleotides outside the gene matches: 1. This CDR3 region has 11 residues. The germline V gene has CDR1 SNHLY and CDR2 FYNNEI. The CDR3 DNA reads TGTGCCATGGGACAGGGCTACGAGCAGTACGTC. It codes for CAMGQGYEQYV.

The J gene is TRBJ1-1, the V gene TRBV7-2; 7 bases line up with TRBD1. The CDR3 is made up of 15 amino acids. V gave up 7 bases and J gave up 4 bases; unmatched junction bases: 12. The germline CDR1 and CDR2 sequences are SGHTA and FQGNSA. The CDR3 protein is CASTLRGAGSTEAFF. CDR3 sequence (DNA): TGTGCCAGCACCCTCAGGGGGGCTGGGAGCACTGAAGCTTTCTTT.

CDR3 coding DNA: TGTGCCAGCAGCTTAAGGGTGGACAATGAGCAGTTCTTC. Protein product: CASSLRVDNEQFF. The rearrangement links TRBV7-2 to TRBJ2-1; unclear D gene. Germline V gene data show CDR1 as SGHTA and CDR2 as FQGNSA. Trimming cost V 2 bases and J 5 bases, with 7 bases left between them. The CDR3 contains 13 residues. Supplemented by reference TRBV7-2 and TRBJ2-1, the full variable domain reads GAGVSQSPSNKVTEKGKDVELRCDPISGHTALYWYRQSLGQGLEFLIYFQGNSAPDKSGLPSDRFSAERTGGSVSTLTIQRTQQEDSAVYLCASSLRVDNEQFFGPGTRLTVL.

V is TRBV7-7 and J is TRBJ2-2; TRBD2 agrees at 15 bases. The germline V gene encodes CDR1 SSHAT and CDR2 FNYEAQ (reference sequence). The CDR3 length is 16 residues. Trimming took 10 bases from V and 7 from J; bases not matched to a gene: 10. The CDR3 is CATSPGLAGGGGELFF. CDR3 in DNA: TGTGCCACTTCCCCGGGACTAGCGGGGGGCGGCGGGGAGCTGTTTTTT.

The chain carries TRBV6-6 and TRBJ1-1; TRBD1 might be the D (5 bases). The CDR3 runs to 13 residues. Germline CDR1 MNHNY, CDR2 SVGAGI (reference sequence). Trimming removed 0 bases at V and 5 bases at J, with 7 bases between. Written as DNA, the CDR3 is TGTGCCAGCAGTTACTCACGGGGGACTGAAGCTTTCTTT. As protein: CASSYSRGTEAFF.

CDR3 residues: CASSGNDRGYTF. The CDR3 bases are TGCGCCAGCAGTGGCAACGACCGCGGCTACACCTTC. This chain links TRBV10-1 with TRBJ1-2; D is ambiguous. Germline CDR1 reads WNHNN; CDR2 reads SYGVQD (reference sequence). This CDR3 has 12 residues. Trimming took 4 bases from V and 8 from J, leaving 11 bases between them.

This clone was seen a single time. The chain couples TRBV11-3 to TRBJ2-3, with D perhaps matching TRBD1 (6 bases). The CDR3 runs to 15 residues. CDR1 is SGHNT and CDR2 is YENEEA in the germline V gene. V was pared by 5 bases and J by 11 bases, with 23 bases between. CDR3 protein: CASSKGQSGVALQYF. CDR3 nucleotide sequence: TGTGCCAGCAGCAAAGGACAGAGTGGGGTAGCGTTGCAGTATTTT.

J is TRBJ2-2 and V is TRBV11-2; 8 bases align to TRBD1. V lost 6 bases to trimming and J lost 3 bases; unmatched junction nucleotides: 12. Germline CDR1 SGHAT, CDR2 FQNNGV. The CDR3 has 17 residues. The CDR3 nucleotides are TGTGCCAGCAGTTATAACGGACAGGGCCCCTACACCGGGGAGCTGTTTTTT. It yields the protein CASSYNGQGPYTGELFF.

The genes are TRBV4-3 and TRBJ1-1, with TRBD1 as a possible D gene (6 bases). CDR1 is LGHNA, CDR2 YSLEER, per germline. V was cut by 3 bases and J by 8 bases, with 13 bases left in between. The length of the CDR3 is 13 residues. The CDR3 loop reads CASSQNGQREAFF. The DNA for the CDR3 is TGCGCCAGCAGCCAGAATGGACAGCGCGAAGCTTTCTTT.

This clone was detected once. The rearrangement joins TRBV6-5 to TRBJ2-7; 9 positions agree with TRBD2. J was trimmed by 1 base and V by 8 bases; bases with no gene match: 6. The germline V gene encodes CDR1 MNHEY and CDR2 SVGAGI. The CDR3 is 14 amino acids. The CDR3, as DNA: TGTGCCAGCGAGCGGGGGGAAGCATCCTACGAGCAGTACGTC. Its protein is CASERGEASYEQYV.

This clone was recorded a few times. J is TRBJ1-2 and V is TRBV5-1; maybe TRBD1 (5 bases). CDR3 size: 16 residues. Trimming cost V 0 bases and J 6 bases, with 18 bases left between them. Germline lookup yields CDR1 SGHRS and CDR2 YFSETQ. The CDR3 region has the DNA TGCGCCAGCAGCTTGGACCGCCGTAGGGGAGTAGATGGCTACACCTTC. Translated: CASSLDRRRGVDGYTF.

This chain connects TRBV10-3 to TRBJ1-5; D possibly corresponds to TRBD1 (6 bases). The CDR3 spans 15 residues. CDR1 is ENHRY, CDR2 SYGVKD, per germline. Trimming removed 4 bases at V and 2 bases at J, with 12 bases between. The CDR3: CAISGGPSGNQPQHF. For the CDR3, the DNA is TGTGCCATCAGTGGGGGGCCCTCGGGCAATCAGCCCCAGCATTTT.

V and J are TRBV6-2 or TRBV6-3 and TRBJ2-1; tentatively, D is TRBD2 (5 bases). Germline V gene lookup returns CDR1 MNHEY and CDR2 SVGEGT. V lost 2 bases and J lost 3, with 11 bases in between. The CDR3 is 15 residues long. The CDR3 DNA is TGTGCCAGCAGTTACGGCGGGTCCTACTACAATGAGCAGTTCTTC. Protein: CASSYGGSYYNEQFF.

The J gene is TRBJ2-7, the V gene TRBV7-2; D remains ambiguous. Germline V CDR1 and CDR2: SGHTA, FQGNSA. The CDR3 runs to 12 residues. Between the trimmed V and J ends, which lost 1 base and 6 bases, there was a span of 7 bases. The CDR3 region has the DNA TGTGCCAGCAGCTTAGTAAGAGGCGAGCAGTACTTC. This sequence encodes CASSLVRGEQYF.

This CDR3 reads CSVDRVGGGYTF. The CDR3 coding sequence is TGCAGCGTTGATAGGGTAGGGGGTGGCTACACCTTC. The chain is built from TRBV29-1 and TRBJ1-2; possibly TRBD1 for D (6 bases). Germline V CDR1 and CDR2: SQVTM, ANQGSEA. The CDR3 is 12 amino acids. Trimming cost V 3 bases and J 7 bases, with 12 bases left between them.

The chain's CDR3 is CASSLGTGDEQYF. The CDR3 nucleotides read TGTGCCAGCAGCTTAGGGACAGGGGACGAGCAGTACTTC. The V and J genes are TRBV7-9 and TRBJ2-7; 9 nucleotides agree with TRBD1. V shed 1 base, J shed 5 bases, and the junction held 0 bases outside the gene matches. Germline lookup yields CDR1 SEHNR and CDR2 FQNEAQ (reference sequence). CDR3 size: 13 residues.

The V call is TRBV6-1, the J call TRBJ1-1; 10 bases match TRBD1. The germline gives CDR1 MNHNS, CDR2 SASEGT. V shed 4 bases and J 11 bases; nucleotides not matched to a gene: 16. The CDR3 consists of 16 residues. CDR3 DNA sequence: TGTGCCAGCAGTGGACCTCTGATCCGAGACAGGGGGCATGCTTTCTTT. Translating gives CASSGPLIRDRGHAFF.